Below, 7 T cell receptor beta chains from the same sample are listed, as sequenced in a study of PD-1 blockade in classical Hodgkin lymphoma. Repertoires were generated with immunoSEQ multiplex PCR, while TCRdb's copy carries only in-frame clones and drops some. The table has about 23,000 clones, roughly 70% seen once; the top ten hold 15% to 20%. After autologous stem cell transplantation all patients relapsed, and prior brentuximab vedotin exposure differed between cohorts. The source was peripheral blood mononuclear cells (PBMCs), collected at baseline. The receptor source for this set is a human donor with classical Hodgkin lymphoma.

V usage is TRBV18 and J usage is TRBJ2-3; 9 bases are a match to TRBD2. The CDR3 sequence is 21 residues long. V dropped 0 bases and J dropped 1; count of bases not matched to a gene: 17. Germline V gene data show CDR1 as KGHSH and CDR2 as LQKENI. CDR3 loop: CASSPPGRAGGNLPGTDTQYF. For the CDR3, the DNA is TGTGCCAGCTCACCACCGGGTCGAGCGGGGGGAAACCTCCCGGGCACAGATACGCAGTATTTT.

CDR3 sequence reads: CASSLDRGRTEAFF. The CDR3 coding sequence is TGTGCCAGCAGCTTAGACAGGGGGCGGACTGAAGCTTTCTTT. The chain couples TRBV7-2 to TRBJ1-1; 9 nucleotides match TRBD1. This CDR3 comprises 14 residues. Germline assignment: CDR1 SGHTA and CDR2 FQGNSA. V dropped 1 base and J dropped 5; count of bases not matched to a gene: 2.

The chain links TRBV15 to TRBJ2-3; the match to TRBD2 covers 8 bases. The ends lost 3 bases at V and 4 bases at J; junction bases unmatched: 9. CDR1 and CDR2 from the germline V gene are LNHNV and YYDKDF (reference sequence). This CDR3 has 16 residues. The CDR3: CATSRSGGISADTQYF. The CDR3 bases are TGTGCCACCAGCAGGAGCGGGGGTATATCAGCAGATACGCAGTATTTT.

The chain carries TRBV6-1 and TRBJ2-1; D uncertain. Germline assignment: CDR1 MNHNS and CDR2 SASEGT. The germline V and J ends were trimmed by 4 bases and 0 bases, with 7 bases remaining between them. This CDR3 spans 14 amino acids. DNA for the CDR3: TGTGCCAGCAGTGCTGGAAACTCCTACAATGAGCAGTTCTTC. Encoded protein: CASSAGNSYNEQFF.

This clone was seen only once. V usage is TRBV7-2 and J usage is TRBJ1-1, with TRBD1 matching over 7 bases. V lost 6 bases to trimming and J lost 2 bases; unmatched junction nucleotides: 3. The CDR3 totals 13 residues. The germline V gene has CDR1 SGHTA and CDR2 FQGNSA. CDR3 in DNA: TGTGCCAGCAGGAACAGGGGAAACACTGAAGCTTTCTTT. Translation gives CASRNRGNTEAFF.

V and J are TRBV5-4 and TRBJ2-2; D possibly corresponds to TRBD1 (6 bases). The CDR3 sequence is 15 residues long. Per germline, CDR1 SGHNT and CDR2 YYREEE (reference sequence). V dropped 2 bases and J dropped 3 bases, with 11 bases sitting between them. The CDR3 here is CASSFSTGDTGELFF. For the CDR3, the DNA is TGTGCCAGCAGCTTCTCGACAGGAGACACCGGGGAGCTGTTTTTT.

As regards this clone: Other DNA sequences in this sample translate to the same CDR3. The chain carries TRBV11-2 and TRBJ2-3; D is unresolved. The V end was cut by 4 bases, the J end by 6 bases, with 5 bases between. CDR3 length equals 11 residues. CDR1 SGHAT and CDR2 FQNNGV come from the germline V gene. The CDR3 nucleotides read TGTGCCAGCAGCTCCCGGGATACGCAGTATTTT. Translated: CASSSRDTQYF.